The present entry profiles one T cell receptor (beta chain) with its context. This specimen belongs to a study of blood T cell repertoires in COVID-19. Study at large: Material from acute and convalescent COVID-19 was sourced from the United States, Italy and Spain. PBMCs, B-cell-depleted T cells, or T cells provided the cDNA or gDNA that made up the material.

The CDR3 is 21 amino acids. Original processing methods: Amplifying reference gene primers gave estimates of nucleated cell counts. Here immunoSEQ multiplex PCR was the method, and the copy in TCRdb shows in-frame clones only, minus some. The V and J calls and clone size were taken over from that table, and D and trimming were inferred from the DNA. The repertoire includes roughly 70,000 clones, around 83% of them detected once, and approximately 4.1% sits in the top ten. The receptor was derived from an older man with active COVID-19. Sample: peripheral blood. The rearrangement joins TRBV21-1 to TRBJ2-6; TRBD2, the D gene given by the table, was not confirmed from the DNA. TRBV21-1 is a pseudogene segment. The CDR3 DNA reads as TGTGCCAGCTCCACGGGGGTAAGGCCAACCCGGGGGATCTCTGGGGCCAACGTCCTGACTTTC. Protein: CASSTGVRPTRGISGANVLTF.